What follows are 28 T cell receptor beta chains derived from one specimen sequenced in a study of blood T cell repertoires in COVID-19. Assay: immunoSEQ multiplex PCR; the TCRdb copy retains only in-frame clones and omits some. The data contain 150,000 to 160,000 clones, about 89% of them singletons. Material for sequencing was peripheral blood. The origin of the receptors is a man aged 50 or older with acute or convalescent COVID-19.

V is TRBV30 and J is TRBJ2-7; no firm D call. Trimming pared 1 base from V and 4 bases from J, leaving 5 bases between. The germline V gene has CDR1 GTSNPN and CDR2 SVGIG (reference sequence). This CDR3 is 11 amino acids long. The CDR3 nucleotides are TGTGCCTGGAGTGACAGTTACGAGCAGTACGTC. Protein product: CAWSDSYEQYV.

The V and J genes are TRBV25-1 and TRBJ1-2; D is ambiguous. This CDR3 spans 17 amino acids. Germline V CDR1 and CDR2: MGHDK, SYGVNS. V shed 0 bases and J shed 0 bases, with 14 bases lying between them. CDR3 sequence (DNA): TGTGCCAGCAGTGAATACTCAGCGCAGTTAGCTAACTATGGCTACACCTTC. This translates into CASSEYSAQLANYGYTF.

V is TRBV4-1 and J is TRBJ1-5; D remains ambiguous. This CDR3 has 13 residues. Germline-derived CDR1 and CDR2 are MGHRA and YSYEKL. With 0 bases removed from V and 5 bases from J, the gap between germline ends came to 5 bases. Written as DNA, the CDR3 is TGCGCCAGCAGCCAAGATCGGTATCAGCCCCAGCATTTT. It codes for CASSQDRYQPQHF.

The rearrangement links TRBV18 to TRBJ1-3; D call uncertain. The CDR3 is 14 amino acids. The ends were cut back, 8 bases at V and 0 bases at J, with 11 bases in the middle. The V gene's germline CDR1 is KGHSH and CDR2 LQKENI. The CDR3 reads CASATANSGNTIYF. Written as DNA, the CDR3 is TGTGCCAGCGCAACAGCAAACTCTGGAAACACCATATATTTT.

The chain links TRBV7-3 to TRBJ1-1; D is unresolved. Between the trimmed V and J ends, which lost 4 bases and 3 bases, there was a span of 9 bases. The CDR3 has 13 residues. Germline CDR1 and CDR2: SGHTA and FQGTGA. The CDR3 region has the DNA TGTGCCAGCAGCTCGGACTGGTACACTGAAGCTTTCTTT. It translates to CASSSDWYTEAFF.

The rearrangement uses TRBV6-5 and TRBJ2-1; TRBD2 aligns across 9 bases. V was pared by 6 bases and J by 5 bases, with 5 bases of the junction left unmatched. CDR1 MNHEY and CDR2 SVGAGI come from the germline V gene. The CDR3 totals 14 residues. The CDR3 bases are TGTGCCAGCAGGACTAGCGGTAGCAACAATGAGCAGTTCTTC. This translates into CASRTSGSNNEQFF.

The genes are TRBV5-1 and TRBJ2-4; 10 nucleotides match TRBD1. V shed 1 base and J 8 bases; nucleotides not matched to a gene: 3. The germline gives CDR1 SGHRS, CDR2 YFSETQ. This CDR3 region has 14 residues. The CDR3 loop reads CASSLWTGGDIQYF. CDR3 nucleotides: TGCGCCAGCAGCTTGTGGACAGGGGGTGACATTCAGTACTTC.

The V gene is TRBV5-1, the J gene TRBJ2-2, with 7 bases aligning to TRBD2. This CDR3 comprises 14 residues. V trimming: 5 bases; J trimming: 10 bases; junction bases outside the gene matches: 11. Germline V gives CDR1 SGHRS, CDR2 YFSETQ. The CDR3 here is CASRSTSVTPELFF. CDR3 DNA sequence: TGCGCCAGCAGATCTACTAGCGTAACCCCGGAGCTGTTTTTT. Full variable domain (remainder filled in from reference TRBV5-1 and TRBJ2-2): KAGVTQTPRYLIKTRGQQVTLSCSPISGHRSVSWYQQTPGQGLQFLFEYFSETQRNKGNFPGRFSGRQFSNSRSEMNVSTLELGDSALYLCASRSTSVTPELFFGEGSRLTVL.

Written as DNA, the CDR3 is TGCGCCAGCAGCCCGGAGGCGCAGACAGGGAGGAATTCACCCCTCCACTTT. It encodes CASSPEAQTGRNSPLHF. This chain links TRBV4-3 with TRBJ1-6; 7 positions agree with TRBD1. CDR3 length: 17 amino acids. The germline gives CDR1 LGHNA, CDR2 YSLEER. Unmatched junction bases numbered 13, after V lost 4 bases and J lost 7 bases.

This chain links TRBV4-2 with TRBJ1-2; 12 nucleotides align to TRBD1. The V gene's germline CDR1 is LGHNA and CDR2 YNFKEQ. The CDR3 runs 16 residues. Germline trimming cut 3 bases from V and 2 bases from J; bases unmatched to any gene: 4. CDR3 sequence: CASSQTGTGGNYGYTF. CDR3 bases: TGTGCCAGCAGCCAGACCGGGACAGGGGGCAACTATGGCTACACCTTC.

The genes are TRBV29-1 and TRBJ2-1; D ambiguous. This CDR3 has 15 residues. Trimming took off 5 bases at V and 4 bases at J, with 18 bases between the two ends. Per the germline V gene, CDR1 is SQVTM and CDR2 is ANQGSEA. CDR3 nucleotides: TGCAGCGTTCCCCACGGGTCTAACTTTTACAATGAGCAGTTCTTC. Its translation: CSVPHGSNFYNEQFF.

The CDR3 sequence: CASRITGTAVNTEAFF. Here the CDR3 DNA reads TGTGCCAGCAGGATAACCGGGACAGCCGTGAACACTGAAGCTTTCTTT. This chain joins TRBV7-3 and TRBJ1-1; 7 bases map to TRBD1. V gave up 6 bases and J gave up 0 bases; unmatched junction bases: 10. Germline CDR1 reads SGHTA; CDR2 reads FQGTGA. The CDR3 has 16 amino acids.

This chain connects TRBV10-3 to TRBJ1-1, with TRBD1 identical over 8 bases. The CDR3 consists of 13 residues. The V segment lost 6 bases and the J segment 6 bases; nucleotides outside the gene matches: 6. The germline V gene has CDR1 ENHRY and CDR2 SYGVKD. CDR3 in amino acids: CAIRAGGSPEAFF. As DNA, the CDR3 is TGTGCCATCAGGGCAGGGGGCTCACCTGAAGCTTTCTTT.

This chain links TRBV10-3 with TRBJ1-4, with D possibly being TRBD1 (5 bases). The CDR3 sequence is 14 residues long. V lost 4 bases and J lost 7, with 13 bases in between. Per germline, CDR1 ENHRY and CDR2 SYGVKD. DNA of the CDR3: TGTGCCATCAGTGGGGGGGACCCTACTGAAAAACTGTTTTTT. This sequence encodes CAISGGDPTEKLFF.

The V call is TRBV29-1, the J call TRBJ2-1; the D gene is possibly TRBD2 (6 bases). Germline CDR1 is SQVTM and CDR2 is ANQGSEA. This CDR3 is built from 12 residues. The ends were cut back, 3 bases at V and 7 bases at J, with 10 bases in the middle. CDR3 amino acids: CSVERDGNEQFF. The DNA for the CDR3 is TGCAGCGTTGAGCGGGATGGGAATGAGCAGTTCTTC.

The chain recombines TRBV6-5 with TRBJ1-2, with TRBD1 matching over 9 bases. V lost 5 bases to trimming and J lost 6 bases; unmatched junction nucleotides: 1. Germline V gene sequence: CDR1 MNHEY, CDR2 SVGAGI. This CDR3 is 12 amino acids long. CDR3 DNA sequence: TGTGCCAGCAGTAGGACAGGGGATGGCTACACCTTC. The encoded protein is CASSRTGDGYTF.

This clone was counted a single time. The chain is built from TRBV10-1 and TRBJ2-5; 8 bases match TRBD2. The CDR3 is 14 residues long. In germline, CDR1 is WNHNN, CDR2 SYGVQD (reference sequence). The V and J ends lost 2 bases and 1 base, in that order; junction bases with no gene match: 0. CDR3 amino acids: CASSEAGGQETQYF. DNA for the CDR3: TGCGCCAGCAGTGAGGCGGGAGGCCAAGAGACCCAGTACTTC.

V and J are TRBV15 and TRBJ1-4; maybe TRBD1 (6 bases). The CDR3 is 14 residues long. Germline CDR1 LNHNV, CDR2 YYDKDF (reference sequence). Deletions cut 5 bases from V and 7 bases from J, with 14 bases between. Here the CDR3 reads CATSGQTGREKLFF. As DNA, the CDR3 is TGTGCCACCAGCGGACAAACAGGGCGTGAAAAACTGTTTTTT.

V is TRBV5-1 and J is TRBJ2-1; 13 bases agree with TRBD2. V was pared by 2 bases and J by 7 bases, with 3 bases of the junction left unmatched. This CDR3 comprises 15 residues. From germline, CDR1 is SGHRS and CDR2 YFSETQ. The CDR3 here is CASSFILAGGNEQFF. The CDR3 DNA sequence: TGCGCCAGCAGCTTTATACTAGCGGGGGGGAATGAGCAGTTCTTC.

This clone has only one observation. This chain connects TRBV27 to TRBJ1-6, with 8 bases matching TRBD1. This CDR3 spans 16 amino acids. Germline trimming cut 2 bases from V and 14 bases from J; bases unmatched to any gene: 14. Germline CDR1 MNHEY, CDR2 SMNVEV (reference sequence). The DNA for the CDR3 is TGTGCCAGCAGTTTAGCCCCTCCCGGGACAGGTTTATCCCTCCACTTT. It specifies CASSLAPPGTGLSLHF.

Here the CDR3 reads CASSLARTEQFF. CDR3 coding DNA: TGTGCCAGCAGCTTGGCCCGGACAGAGCAGTTCTTC. The genes are TRBV5-6 and TRBJ2-1, with D possibly being TRBD1 (5 bases). This CDR3 comprises 12 residues. Trimming shortened V by 0 bases and J by 10 bases, and 8 bases separated the two germline ends. The germline CDR1 and CDR2 sequences are SGHDT and YYEEEE.

The genes are TRBV19 and TRBJ2-7, with 7 nucleotides matching TRBD2. Germline CDR1 reads LNHDA; CDR2 reads SQIVND (reference sequence). Unmatched junction bases numbered 6, after V lost 4 bases and J lost 3 bases. The CDR3 covers 14 residues. The CDR3: CASSTRLASYEQYF. The CDR3 DNA follows: TGTGCCAGTAGTACCCGACTAGCCAGCTACGAGCAGTACTTC.

This clone was seen a handful of times. The chain combines TRBV12-3 or TRBV12-4 with TRBJ1-5; D unresolved. Trimming pared 3 bases from V and 3 bases from J, leaving 3 bases between. The CDR3 spans 12 residues. CDR3 bases: TGTGCCAGCAGTTTCCACAATCAGCCCCAGCATTTT. Its protein product is CASSFHNQPQHF.

The chain combines TRBV27 with TRBJ2-7; TRBD2 agrees at 8 bases. This CDR3 contains 15 residues. CDR1 and CDR2 (germline): MNHEY, SMNVEV (reference sequence). V was pared by 4 bases and J by 0 bases, with 5 bases of the junction left unmatched. The CDR3, as DNA: TGTGCCAGCAGTTCGTTAGCGGGGAGCTCCTACGAGCAGTACTTC. Translating it yields CASSSLAGSSYEQYF.

V is TRBV18 and J is TRBJ2-7; TRBD1 aligns across 8 bases. The V and J ends lost 6 bases and 7 bases, in that order; junction bases with no gene match: 11. Germline V CDR1 and CDR2: KGHSH, LQKENI. This CDR3 is 14 amino acids long. CDR3 residues: CASSRDRRSSEQYV. DNA of the CDR3: TGTGCCAGCTCCCGGGACAGGAGATCGTCGGAGCAGTACGTC.

The chain has TRBV2 and TRBJ2-7; D gene uncertain. The CDR3 contains 14 residues. Per germline, CDR1 SNHLY and CDR2 FYNNEI. V was clipped by 0 bases and J by 0 bases, with 6 bases between them. The CDR3 DNA reads TGTGCCAGCAGTGAAGCGCGAAGCTCCTACGAGCAGTACGTC. Translation gives CASSEARSSYEQYV.

The chain carries TRBV5-6 and TRBJ2-3; tentatively, D is TRBD2 (7 bases). The CDR3 is made up of 15 amino acids. CDR1 SGHDT and CDR2 YYEEEE come from the germline V gene. The V end lost 1 base, the J end lost 1 base, and 10 bases lay between the germline ends. This CDR3 reads CASSLTGGGTDTQYF. Written as DNA, the CDR3 is TGTGCCAGCAGCTTGACGGGGGGCGGCACAGATACGCAGTATTTT.

The J gene is TRBJ2-7, the V gene TRBV9; 11 bases agree with TRBD1. Germline V gives CDR1 SGDLS, CDR2 YYNGEE. The junction had 2 bases not matched to a gene; V was cut back by 3 bases and J by 3 bases. The CDR3 consists of 14 residues. The CDR3 loop reads CASSGGTGGYEQYF. Written as DNA, the CDR3 is TGTGCCAGCAGCGGAGGGACAGGGGGCTACGAGCAGTACTTC.